A selection of T cell receptor beta chains follows, all from one sample in a study of shared T cell receptors in the human thymus. Data came from immunoSEQ multiplex PCR; TCRdb stores just in-frame clones and leaves some out. The sample comprises about 660,000 clones, approximately 90% of which are singletons, and roughly 0.0097% rests with the top ten. This sample was also put to use in a study of human thymus T cells.

The specimen sequenced was thymocytes. These receptors were obtained from a boy less than two years old with a congenital heart defect. Both conserved end residues are part of each CDR3. A D gene is named only where the DNA matches it firmly. The size entry is marked missing in some rows and otherwise reads once, few, many or a size class.

TRBV7-2	TRBJ2-7	-	TRBD2	TGTGCCAGCAGCTCCCGGGGACTAGGGCAGTACTTC	CASSSRGLGQYF
TRBV14	TRBJ2-3	-	-	TGTGCCAGCAGCCAAGATAGAGCGGATACGCAGTATTTT	CASSQDRADTQYF
TRBV7-9	TRBJ2-3	-	TRBD2	TGTGCCAGCAGCTACGAGACTAGCGGGAGCCAGGGCACAGATACGCAGTATTTT	CASSYETSGSQGTDTQYF
TRBV18	TRBJ1-2	-	TRBD1	TGTGCCAGCTCACGGACTCCGGGACAGGCGAACTATGGCTACACCTTC	CASSRTPGQANYGYTF
TRBV18	TRBJ1-2	-	-	TGTGCCAGCTCACCCGTGACAGTACCTCCCTATGGCTACACCTTC	CASSPVTVPPYGYTF
TRBV5-1	TRBJ2-5	-	-	TGCGCCAGCGGTGGGCAGGGGGGAGAGACCCAGTACTTC	CASGGQGGETQYF
TRBV5-4	TRBJ1-1	-	TRBD1	TGTGCCAGCAGCTACAGGGGGGGCGGCACTGAAGCTTTCTTT	CASSYRGGGTEAFF
TRBV27	TRBJ1-5	-	TRBD1	TGTGCCAGCAGCCCCGCCGGGCCAGGGGGGCAGCCCCAGCATTTT	CASSPAGPGGQPQHF
TRBV27	TRBJ2-6	-	-	TGTGCCAGCAGTCCAAAGGACAGCTCTGGGGCCAACGTCCTGACTTTC	CASSPKDSSGANVLTF
TRBV29-1	TRBJ2-1	-	TRBD2	TGCAGCGTTACAGACTTTAGCGGGAGGGGGAATGAGCAGTTCTTC	CSVTDFSGRGNEQFF
TRBV14	TRBJ2-1	-	TRBD2	TGTGCCAGCAGCCCCCCGGGACTAGCTGCCGATGAGCAGTTCTTC	CASSPPGLAADEQFF
TRBV11-2	TRBJ1-5	-	-	TGTGCCAGCTCCGACGGGGTGGGGGGGGCTCGGAAGCCCCAGCATTTT	CASSDGVGGARKPQHF
TRBV5-1	TRBJ2-7	-	TRBD2	TGCGCCAGCAGCCGGACTAGCGGGAGCTCCTACGAGCAGTACTTC	CASSRTSGSSYEQYF
TRBV7-9	TRBJ1-5	-	TRBD1	TGTGCCAGCAGCTTATCGGGACAGGTGACGGAGGATAGCAATCAGCCCCAGCATTTT	CASSLSGQVTEDSNQPQHF
TRBV6-5	TRBJ2-3	-	-	TGTGCCAGCAGGCGGGACTCAGGCACAGATACGCAGTATTTT	CASRRDSGTDTQYF
TRBV5-4	TRBJ2-1	-	TRBD1	TGTGCCAGCAGCTTGACAGAGACAGGGTTCTACAATGAGCAGTTCTTC	CASSLTETGFYNEQFF
TRBV5-4	TRBJ2-5	-	-	TGTGCCAGCAGCCACGGGGAGACCCAGTACTTC	CASSHGETQYF
TRBV5-1	TRBJ2-1	-	TRBD2	TGCGCCAGCAGCTTGGGGGGACTAGCGGCCTCCTACAATGAGCAGTTCTTC	CASSLGGLAASYNEQFF
TRBV11-2	TRBJ2-1	-	TRBD1	TGTGCCAGCAGCTACGCCGGGACAGGGGTCATCTATGAGCAGTTCTTC	CASSYAGTGVIYEQFF
TRBV14	TRBJ2-2	-	TRBD2	TGTGCCAGCCGAAGCGGGGCTGGGGAGCTGTTTTTT	CASRSGAGELFF
TRBV2	TRBJ2-7	-	TRBD2	TGTGCCAGCAGTGCCGAGCGGGAGCACTACGAGCAGTACTTC	CASSAEREHYEQYF
TRBV6-5	TRBJ1-3	-	-	TGTGCCAGCAGTCAGTCCTCTGGAAACACCATATATTTT	CASSQSSGNTIYF
TRBV15	TRBJ2-7	-	-	TGTGCCACCAGCAAGGGGAACGAGCAGTACTTC	CATSKGNEQYF
TRBV5-6	TRBJ2-7	-	TRBD1	TGTGCCAGCAGCGGACCAAGGGACAGGCGTGAGCAGTACTTC	CASSGPRDRREQYF
TRBV4-3	TRBJ2-7	-	-	TGCGCCAGCAGCCAAGACAGCGAGGCGTCCTACGAGCAGTACTTC	CASSQDSEASYEQYF
TRBV4-1	TRBJ2-3	-	TRBD2	TGCGCCAGCAGCCAGGAAACCGGGACTAGGTCCACAGATACGCAGTATTTT	CASSQETGTRSTDTQYF
TRBV6-5	TRBJ2-3	-	TRBD2	TGTGCCAGCAGGCCGGGACTACCTGGGGATACGCAGTATTTT	CASRPGLPGDTQYF
TRBV28	TRBJ1-1	-	-	TGTGCGGCGGGGGGGGTTGAGACTGAAGCTTTCTTT	CAAGGVETEAFF
TRBV11-1	TRBJ2-1	-	-	TGTGCCAGCAGCTTAGCCGATCATCCGAGATCCTACAATGAGCAGTTCTTC	CASSLADHPRSYNEQFF
TRBV5-1	TRBJ2-5	-	-	TGCGCCAGCAGCCGTGGACCCGGGGGAGAGACCCAGTACTTC	CASSRGPGGETQYF
TRBV7-9	TRBJ2-1	once	-	TGTGCCAGCACTGCCGGGACATGTGAGCAGTTCTTC	CASTAGTCEQFF
TRBV28	TRBJ2-1	-	-	TGTGCCAGCAGTATCCACCGCGGGACCAATGAGCAGTTCTTC	CASSIHRGTNEQFF
TRBV5-1	TRBJ2-1	few	-	TGCGCCAGCAACGACAAAAACTACAATGAGCAGTTCTTC	CASNDKNYNEQFF
TRBV27	TRBJ2-7	-	-	TGTGCCAGCAGGCGAGGCTACGAGCAGTACTTC	CASRRGYEQYF
TRBV6-5	TRBJ2-7	-	-	TGTGCCAGCAGTTACAACGGTCCATTCCCCTACGAGCAGTACTTC	CASSYNGPFPYEQYF
TRBV11-2	TRBJ2-7	-	TRBD1	TGTGCCAGCAGCTTGGGCAGGGGGCGAACAAATCCCTACGAGCAGTACTTC	CASSLGRGRTNPYEQYF
TRBV5-4	TRBJ2-1	-	TRBD2	TGTGCCAGCAGCTTGTTACCGGGAGGGCCGGGGGATGAGCAGTTCTTC	CASSLLPGGPGDEQFF
TRBV4-3	TRBJ2-1	once	-	TGCGCCAGCAGCCAAGCCGGACAGTTATACAATGAGCAGTTCTTC	CASSQAGQLYNEQFF
TRBV6-1	TRBJ1-4	-	-	TGTGCCATCCCGGACAGTCGGCGGGAAAAACTGTTTTTT	CAIPDSRREKLFF
TRBV4-1	TRBJ2-1	-	TRBD2	TGCGCCAGCAGCCAAACCCCAGGGACTAGCGGGAGGAATGAGCAGTTCTTC	CASSQTPGTSGRNEQFF
TRBV11-1	TRBJ2-2	-	-	TGTGCCAGCAGCTTAGTCGGGGTGTCCGGGGAGCTGTTTTTT	CASSLVGVSGELFF
TRBV5-6	TRBJ1-2	once	TRBD1	TGTGCCAGCAGCTTGGGACAGGGGGCGTCTAACTATGGCTACACCTTC	CASSLGQGASNYGYTF
TRBV5-6	TRBJ2-2	-	TRBD1	TGTGCCAGCAGACACGGGACAGGGGGCCGGGAGCTGTTTTTT	CASRHGTGGRELFF
TRBV4-3	TRBJ2-3	-	-	TGCGCCAGCAGCCAAGAATTCCTCTCAGATACGCAGTATTTT	CASSQEFLSDTQYF
TRBV4-2	TRBJ2-1	-	TRBD2	TGTGCCAGCAGCCAAGCACTAGCGGGAGTTAGCTACAATGAGCAGTTCTTC	CASSQALAGVSYNEQFF
TRBV28	TRBJ1-5	once	-	TGTGCCAGCAAGGTCGTACAGTATAAGCAGCCCCAGCATTTT	CASKVVQYKQPQHF
TRBV18	TRBJ2-7	once	TRBD1	TGTGCCAGCTCACCCCAGGGGGCGAGCTCCTACGAGCAGTACTTC	CASSPQGASSYEQYF
TRBV2	TRBJ2-5	-	-	TGTGCCAGCACCAACCCCACCAGGGGAGAGACCCAGTACTTC	CASTNPTRGETQYF
TRBV5-4	TRBJ1-3	-	TRBD1	TGTGCCAGCAGCTTGCCCTCCGGGACAGGGTACGCAAACACCATATATTTT	CASSLPSGTGYANTIYF
TRBV12-2	TRBJ1-5	-	-	TGTGCAAGTCGCTTAAGCAGGGAGCCCCAGCATTTT	CASRLSREPQHF
TRBV6-5	TRBJ2-7	-	TRBD1	TGTGCCAGCAGTTACTCGACCGGGACAGGCTACGAGCAGTACTTC	CASSYSTGTGYEQYF
TRBV28	TRBJ2-7	-	TRBD1	TGTGCCAGCAGTCCCCGGGACAGGGACTACGAGCAGTACTTC	CASSPRDRDYEQYF
TRBV18	TRBJ2-7	-	TRBD1	TGTGCCAGCTCACCACTCCGGGACAGGGGGCTCGAGCAGTACTTC	CASSPLRDRGLEQYF
TRBV4-3	TRBJ2-7	-	TRBD2	TGCGCCAGCAGCCCGGGGGTAGCGGGCGTCTACGAGCAGTACTTC	CASSPGVAGVYEQYF